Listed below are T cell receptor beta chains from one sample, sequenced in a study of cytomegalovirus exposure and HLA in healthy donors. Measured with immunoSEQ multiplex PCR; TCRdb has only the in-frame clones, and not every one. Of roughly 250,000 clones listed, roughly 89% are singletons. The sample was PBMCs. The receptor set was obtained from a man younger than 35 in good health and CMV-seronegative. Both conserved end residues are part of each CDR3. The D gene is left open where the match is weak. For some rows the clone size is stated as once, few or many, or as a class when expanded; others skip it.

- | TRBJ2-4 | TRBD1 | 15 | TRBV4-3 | CASSQGTGQGSIQYF | TGCGCCAGCAGCCAAGGAACAGGACAGGGTAGCATTCAGTACTTC
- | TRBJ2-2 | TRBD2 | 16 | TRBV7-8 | CASSYRLAGNTGELFF | TGTGCCAGCTCCTATAGACTAGCGGGGAACACCGGGGAGCTGTTTTTT
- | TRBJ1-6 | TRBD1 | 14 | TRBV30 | CTWSRQGPWSPLHF | TGTACCTGGAGCCGACAGGGACCTTGGTCACCCCTCCACTTT
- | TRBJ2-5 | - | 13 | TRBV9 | CASSVAGYETQYF | TGTGCCAGCAGCGTAGCGGGATACGAGACCCAGTACTTC
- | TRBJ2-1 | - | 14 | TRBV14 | CASSRIGRYNEQFF | TGTGCCAGCAGCCGAATCGGGAGATACAATGAGCAGTTCTTC
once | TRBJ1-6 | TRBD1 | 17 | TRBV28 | CASSLWSRQGAHSPLHF | TGTGCCAGCAGTTTATGGAGTCGGCAGGGGGCTCATTCACCCCTCCACTTT
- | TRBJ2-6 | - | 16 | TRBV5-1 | CASSSSPGSGANVLTF | TGCGCCAGCAGCTCTTCACCGGGATCTGGGGCCAACGTCCTGACTTTC
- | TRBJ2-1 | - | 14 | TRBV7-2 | CASSSPSSYNEQFF | TGTGCCAGCAGCTCGCCGAGCTCCTACAATGAGCAGTTCTTC
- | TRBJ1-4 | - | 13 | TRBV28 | CASSLAFHEKLFF | TGTGCCAGCAGTTTGGCCTTCCATGAAAAACTGTTTTTT
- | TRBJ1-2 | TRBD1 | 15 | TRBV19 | CASSANRDRVKGYTF | TGTGCCAGTAGTGCAAACCGGGACAGGGTTAAAGGCTACACCTTC
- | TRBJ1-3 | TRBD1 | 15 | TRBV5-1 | CASSLTGVPGNTIYF | TGCGCCAGCAGCTTGACAGGGGTCCCTGGAAACACCATATATTTT
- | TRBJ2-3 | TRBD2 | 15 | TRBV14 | CASSQVGGRADTQYF | TGTGCCAGCAGCCAAGTAGGAGGGAGGGCAGATACGCAGTATTTT
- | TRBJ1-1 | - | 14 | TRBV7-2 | CASSLLEGDTEAFF | TGTGCCAGCAGCTTACTCGAGGGGGACACTGAAGCTTTCTTT
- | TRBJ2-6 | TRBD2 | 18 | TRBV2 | CASSERTSGRSGANVLTF | TGTGCCAGCAGTGAAAGGACTAGCGGGAGGTCTGGGGCCAACGTCCTGACTTTC
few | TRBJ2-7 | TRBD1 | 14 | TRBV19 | CASSLGQGTYEQYF | TGTGCCAGTAGTCTAGGACAGGGGACCTACGAGCAGTACTTC
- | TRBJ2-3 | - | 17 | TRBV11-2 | CASSLDSYRPAADTQYF | TGTGCCAGCAGCCTGGACTCCTACCGGCCAGCGGCAGATACGCAGTATTTT
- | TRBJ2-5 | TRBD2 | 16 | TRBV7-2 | CASSYSAGGSQETQYF | TGTGCCAGCAGCTATTCAGCTGGCGGGAGTCAAGAGACCCAGTACTTC
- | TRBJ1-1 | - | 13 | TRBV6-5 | CASSTRGNTEAFF | TGTGCCAGCAGTACCAGGGGGAACACTGAAGCTTTCTTT
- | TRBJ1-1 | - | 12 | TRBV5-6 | CASSLSSAEAFF | TGTGCCAGCAGCTTGAGTTCGGCTGAAGCTTTCTTT
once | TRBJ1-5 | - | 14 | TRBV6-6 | CASSYYISNQPQHF | TGTGCCAGCAGTTATTATATTAGCAATCAGCCCCAGCATTTT
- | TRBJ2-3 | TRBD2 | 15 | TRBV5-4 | CASRPTSGFEDTQYF | TGTGCCAGCAGGCCGACTAGCGGGTTTGAAGATACGCAGTATTTT
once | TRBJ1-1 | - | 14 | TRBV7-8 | CASSLSGGDTEAFF | TGTGCCAGCAGCTTATCGGGGGGAGACACTGAAGCTTTCTTT
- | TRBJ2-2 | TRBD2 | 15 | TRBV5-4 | CASSSGTSGYGELFF | TGTGCCAGCAGCTCCGGGACTAGCGGATACGGGGAGCTGTTTTTT
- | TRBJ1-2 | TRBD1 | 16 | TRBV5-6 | CASSLAGTGANYGYTF | TGTGCCAGCAGCTTGGCCGGGACAGGGGCTAACTATGGCTACACCTTC
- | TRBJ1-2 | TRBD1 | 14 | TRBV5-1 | CASSTGDSIYGYTF | TGCGCCAGCAGCACGGGGGACAGTATCTATGGCTACACCTTC
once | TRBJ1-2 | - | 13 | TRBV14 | CASSQVSVYGYTF | TGTGCCAGCAGCCAAGTATCAGTGTATGGCTACACCTTC
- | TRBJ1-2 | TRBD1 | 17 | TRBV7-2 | CASSLWDRTGHLYGYTF | TGTGCCAGCAGCTTGTGGGATCGGACAGGGCATTTATATGGCTACACCTTC
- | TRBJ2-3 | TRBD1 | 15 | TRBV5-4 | CASSLGQEITDTQYF | TGTGCCAGCAGCTTAGGACAGGAAATCACAGATACGCAGTATTTT
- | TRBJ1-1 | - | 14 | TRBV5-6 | CASSSWGRLAEAFF | TGTGCCAGCAGCTCTTGGGGGCGTTTGGCTGAAGCTTTCTTT
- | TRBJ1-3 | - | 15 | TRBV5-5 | CASSLAPSSGNTIYF | TGTGCCAGCAGCTTGGCCCCGAGCTCTGGAAACACCATATATTTT
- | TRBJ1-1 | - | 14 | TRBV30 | CAWSVYVQGMGAFF | TGTGCCTGGAGTGTATACGTCCAGGGGATGGGGGCTTTCTTT
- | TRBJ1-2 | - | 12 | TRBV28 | CASTEYGPFYTF | TGTGCCAGCACTGAATATGGGCCCTTCTACACCTTC
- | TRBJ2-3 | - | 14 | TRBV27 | CASSYFGRTDTQYF | TGTGCCAGCAGTTACTTTGGTCGCACAGATACGCAGTATTTT
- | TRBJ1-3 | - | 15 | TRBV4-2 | CASSQETGPRNTIYF | TGTGCCAGCAGCCAAGAGACAGGACCGCGAAACACCATATATTTT
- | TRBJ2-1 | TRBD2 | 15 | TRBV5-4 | CASTTGTSGRYEQFF | TGTGCCAGCACGACCGGGACTAGCGGGAGATATGAGCAGTTCTTC
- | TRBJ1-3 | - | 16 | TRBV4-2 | CASSQDRALSGNTIYF | TGTGCCAGCAGCCAAGACAGGGCTCTTTCTGGAAACACCATATATTTT
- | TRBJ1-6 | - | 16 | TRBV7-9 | CASKPSGREPGSPLHF | TGTGCCAGCAAACCATCCGGGAGGGAACCTGGATCACCCCTCCACTTT
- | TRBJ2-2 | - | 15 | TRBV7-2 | CASNLQGANTGELFF | TGTGCCAGCAACTTACAGGGCGCGAACACCGGGGAGCTGTTTTTT
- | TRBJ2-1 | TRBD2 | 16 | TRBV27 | CASSWTSGSFYNEQFF | TGTGCCAGCAGTTGGACTAGCGGGAGTTTTTACAATGAGCAGTTCTTC
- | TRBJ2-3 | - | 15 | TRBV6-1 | CASSERSPITDTQYF | TGTGCCAGCAGTGAGAGGTCTCCAATCACAGATACGCAGTATTTT
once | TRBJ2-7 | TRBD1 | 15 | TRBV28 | CASSLGTGQNYEQYF | TGTGCCAGCAGTTTAGGGACAGGGCAAAACTACGAGCAGTACTTC
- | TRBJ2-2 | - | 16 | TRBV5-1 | CASSRGTAANTGELFF | TGCGCCAGCAGTAGGGGTACGGCTGCGAACACCGGGGAGCTGTTTTTT
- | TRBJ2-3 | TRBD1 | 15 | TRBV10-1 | CASSHGTAREDTQYF | TGCGCCAGCTCTCACGGGACAGCTCGAGAAGATACGCAGTATTTT
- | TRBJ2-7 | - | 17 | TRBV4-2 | CASSQVLGAESSYEQYF | TGTGCCAGCAGCCAAGTCCTAGGAGCTGAGAGCTCCTACGAGCAGTACTTC
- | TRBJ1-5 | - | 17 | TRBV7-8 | CASSFFPKGSGNQPQHF | TGTGCCAGCAGCTTTTTCCCCAAGGGATCGGGGAATCAGCCCCAGCATTTT
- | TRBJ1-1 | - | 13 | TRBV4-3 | CASSLGGETEAFF | TGCGCCAGCAGCCTAGGCGGGGAAACTGAAGCTTTCTTT
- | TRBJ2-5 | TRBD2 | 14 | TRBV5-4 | CASSLAGGLETQYF | TGTGCCAGCAGCTTAGCGGGGGGCCTAGAGACCCAGTACTTC
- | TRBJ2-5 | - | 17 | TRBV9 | CASSPPRRTGREETQYF | TGTGCCAGCAGCCCGCCGCGCCGGACTGGGCGGGAAGAGACCCAGTACTTC
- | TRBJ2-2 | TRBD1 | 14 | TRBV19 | CASSRQGDTGELFF | TGTGCCAGTAGTCGCCAGGGGGACACCGGGGAGCTGTTTTTT
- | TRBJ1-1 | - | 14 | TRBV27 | CASSLSGRNTEAFF | TGTGCCAGCAGTTTATCGGGCCGGAACACTGAAGCTTTCTTT
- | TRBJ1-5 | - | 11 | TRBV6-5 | CASGSTQPQHF | TGTGCCAGCGGGAGCACTCAGCCCCAGCATTTT
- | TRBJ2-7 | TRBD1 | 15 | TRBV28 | CASSTTGTEPYEQYF | TGTGCCAGCAGTACCACCGGGACAGAACCTTACGAGCAGTACTTC
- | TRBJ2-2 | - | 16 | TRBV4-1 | CASSHPRTGGTGELFF | TGCGCCAGCAGCCACCCAAGGACAGGAGGGACCGGGGAGCTGTTTTTT
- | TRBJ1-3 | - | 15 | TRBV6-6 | CASSYFDIGGNTIYF | TGTGCCAGCAGTTACTTCGACATTGGTGGAAACACCATATATTTT